Each of the 10 T cell receptor beta chains below was sequenced from the same sample in a study of T cells in Graves' hyperthyroidism and ophthalmopathy. The CDR3 regions of TCR beta were amplified from RNA transcripts. The HTBI primer set drove a first-round RT-PCR of the TCR CDR3. TCRdb reprocessed the multiplex PCR reads with MiXCR, giving one entry per CDR3 protein. The repertoire has about 640,000 distinct CDR3 sequences, 20% to 25% of them found once; the top ten carry under 35%. Sequencing was carried out using blood. These receptors were obtained from a young man with Graves' ophthalmopathy.

This clonotype occurred many times. In DNA, the CDR3 is TGTGCCAGCAGTTATAGGGAAAGTGGCTACACCTTC. It yields the protein CASSYRESGYTF. V and J are TRBV6-1 and TRBJ1-2; D is undetermined. The CDR3 length is 12 residues. The germline CDR1 and CDR2 sequences are MNHNS and SASEGT. Trimming took 5 bases from V and 7 from J, leaving 11 bases between them.

This clonotype came up many times. This CDR3 reads CASSSSRTAYNYGYTF. DNA of the CDR3: TGTGCCAGCAGTTCATCTCGAACAGCGTATAACTATGGCTACACCTTC. The V call is TRBV28, the J call TRBJ1-2; no clear D gene. This CDR3 has 16 amino acids. Trimming removed 4 bases from V and 1 base from J, with 16 bases in between. CDR1 MDHEN and CDR2 SYDVKM come from the germline V gene.

This chain links TRBV6-1 with TRBJ2-1, with D tentatively TRBD1 (5 bases). V lost 5 bases and J 1 base, leaving 9 bases between the germline ends. The CDR3 extends over 14 amino acids. In germline, CDR1 is MNHNS, CDR2 SASEGT. CDR3 DNA: TGTGCCAGCAGTAATAGGGGTTCCTACAATGAGCAGTTCTTC. This sequence encodes CASSNRGSYNEQFF.

This clonotype was seen at least ten times. The rearrangement joins TRBV30 to TRBJ2-7; 7 bases match TRBD1. The ends lost 6 bases at V and 1 base at J; junction bases unmatched: 6. Germline V lookup: CDR1 GTSNPN, CDR2 SVGIG (reference sequence). This CDR3 is 13 amino acids long. CDR3 region: CACSPGQSYEQYF. The CDR3 bases are TGTGCCTGCTCCCCGGGACAGTCCTACGAGCAGTACTTC.

The sample holds a few counts of this clonotype. The rearrangement links TRBV20-1 to TRBJ2-5; D is unclear. Germline V CDR1 and CDR2: DFQATT, SNEGSKA (reference sequence). CDR3 length: 13 amino acids. V lost 8 bases, J lost 5 bases, and 18 bases lay in between. CDR3 in DNA: TGCAGTACAAAACTCCCAGGTTCGGAGACCCAGTACTTC. Translation gives CSTKLPGSETQYF.

The V and J genes are TRBV5-1 and TRBJ2-1, with 9 bases identical to TRBD2. The CDR3 has 17 amino acids. V shed 1 base and J 0 bases; nucleotides not matched to a gene: 5. In germline, CDR1 is SGHRS, CDR2 YFSETQ. The CDR3 loop is CASSLPLAGDSYNEQFF. Written as DNA, the CDR3 is TGCGCCAGCAGCTTGCCCTTAGCGGGAGACTCCTACAATGAGCAGTTCTTC.

This clonotype occurred many times. The V call is TRBV10-3, the J call TRBJ2-7; TRBD2 matches 8 bases. The CDR3 covers 17 residues. Germline CDR1 ENHRY, CDR2 SYGVKD. V shed 2 bases, J shed 2 bases, and the junction held 11 bases outside the gene matches. In DNA, the CDR3 is TGTGCCATCAGTGAGCAAGCGGGACTAGTCGATCCCTACGAGCAGTACTTC. It yields the protein CAISEQAGLVDPYEQYF.

A few counts support this clonotype. CDR3 loop: CASSVGGQGAETQYF. For the CDR3, the DNA is TGTGCCAGCAGCGTAGGGGGACAGGGGGCAGAGACCCAGTACTTC. This chain connects TRBV9 to TRBJ2-5, with 12 bases lining up with TRBD1. The CDR3 extends over 15 amino acids. Per the germline V gene, CDR1 is SGDLS and CDR2 is YYNGEE. V shed 0 bases, J shed 4 bases, and the junction held 1 base outside the gene matches.

This clonotype was counted ten times or more. V and J are TRBV12-3 or TRBV12-4 and TRBJ1-5, with a tentative D call TRBD1 (6 bases). There are 15 residues in the CDR3. V gave up 2 bases and J gave up 2 bases, with 10 bases separating them. The CDR3 DNA reads TGTGCCAGCAGTTTATCAGGGGATGGCAATCAGCCCCAGCATTTT. This encodes CASSLSGDGNQPQHF.

This clonotype has only a few counts. This chain connects TRBV11-3 to TRBJ2-2; D is uncertain. This CDR3 has 13 residues. V lost 1 base and J 7 bases, leaving 7 bases between the germline ends. The V gene's germline CDR1 is SGHNT and CDR2 YENEEA. This chain's CDR3 is CASSLGEVGELFF. CDR3 DNA: TGTGCCAGCAGCTTAGGAGAGGTCGGGGAGCTGTTTTTT.